These 19 T cell receptor beta chains share one sample of origin, sequenced in a study of human T cells and chemical hapten exposure. Time point indicated: patch test 2, 6 weeks after DPC sensitization. Specified treatment: therapeutic diphenylcyclopropenone sensitization with weekly scalp DPC. TCRdb re-called the RACE reads through MiXCR, storing one row per CDR3 protein. The data show about 350,000 distinct CDR3 sequences, with about 6% seen just once and around 5.6% held by the top ten. This sample comprised whole blood, obtained in connection with sensitization to the hapten diphenylcyclopropenone (DPC). These receptors originate from a woman in her late teens or twenties with alopecia areata. Some clones in this sample may be carry-over from other donors' samples.

This clonotype was counted between two and nine times. This chain uses TRBV12-5 with TRBJ2-2, with 8 bases fitting TRBD1. The CDR3 sequence is 17 residues long. Trimming cost V 0 bases and J 7 bases; bases outside gene matches: 10. Germline V lookup: CDR1 LGHNT, CDR2 FRNRAP. In nucleotides, the CDR3 is TGTGCTAGTGGTTTGGTACTCGGCAGGGGGCAAGGCGGGGAGCTGTTTTTT. Its translation: CASGLVLGRGQGGELFF.

The CDR3 bases are TGTGCCAGCAGCCCAGGACAGGCCCAGGAGACCCAGTACTTC. This gives the protein CASSPGQAQETQYF. The chain is built from TRBV7-2 and TRBJ2-5; 7 bases line up with TRBD1. This CDR3 contains 14 residues. The ends lost 5 bases at V and 5 bases at J; junction bases unmatched: 8. CDR1 and CDR2 from the germline V gene are SGHTA and FQGNSA. Supplemented by reference TRBV7-2 and TRBJ2-5, the full variable domain reads GAGVSQSPSNKVTEKGKDVELRCDPISGHTALYWYRQSLGQGLEFLIYFQGNSAPDKSGLPSDRFSAERTGGSVSTLTIQRTQQEDSAVYLCASSPGQAQETQYFGPGTRLLVL.

The V gene is TRBV6-5, the J gene TRBJ1-5; D gene ambiguous. V was trimmed by 3 bases and J by 0 bases, leaving 9 bases between them. CDR1 and CDR2 (germline): MNHEY, SVGAGI. This CDR3 spans 15 amino acids. CDR3 in amino acids: CASSYQHHSNQPQHF. CDR3 sequence (DNA): TGTGCCAGCAGTTATCAACATCATAGCAATCAGCCCCAGCATTTT.

This clonotype turned up a few times. The V and J genes are TRBV2 and TRBJ2-5; D gene uncertain. V was cut by 7 bases and J by 5 bases, with 14 bases left in between. The V gene's germline CDR1 is SNHLY and CDR2 FYNNEI. The CDR3 is 13 amino acids. This CDR3 is CASTRYPKETQYF. The DNA of the CDR3 is TGTGCCAGCACCCGTTATCCAAAGGAGACCCAGTACTTC.

This clonotype turned up a few times. This sequence joins TRBV18 and TRBJ1-1; 10 positions agree with TRBD1. The trim removed 6 bases at V and 5 bases at J, leaving 9 bases unmatched. In germline, CDR1 is KGHSH, CDR2 LQKENI. The CDR3 spans 15 residues. This chain's CDR3 is CASSPPGQGWTEAFF. CDR3 DNA sequence: TGTGCCAGCTCTCCTCCGGGACAGGGGTGGACTGAAGCTTTCTTT.

In its sample, this clonotype was seen a few times. The V gene is TRBV7-9, the J gene TRBJ1-1; D unresolved. Germline V gene lookup returns CDR1 SEHNR and CDR2 FQNEAQ (reference sequence). Trimming took off 7 bases at V and 5 bases at J, with 11 bases between the two ends. This CDR3 contains 12 residues. In DNA form, the CDR3 reads TGTGCCAGCACCTTCGGTCAGACTGAAGCTTTCTTT. Translated: CASTFGQTEAFF. Together with reference TRBV7-9 and TRBJ1-1, the CDR3 gives the full variable domain: DTGVSQNPRHKITKRGQNVTFRCDPISEHNRLYWYRQTLGQGPEFLTYFQNEAQLEKSRLLSDRFSAERPKGSFSTLEIQRTEQGDSAMYLCASTFGQTEAFFGQGTRLTVV.

This clonotype was counted ten times or more. The CDR3 here is CASSRGRRYTF. The DNA of the CDR3 is TGTGCCAGCAGTAGGGGAAGACGGTACACCTTC. The V gene is TRBV6-1, the J gene TRBJ1-2, with a tentative D call TRBD1 (5 bases). This CDR3 region has 11 residues. Trimming took 5 bases from V and 11 from J, leaving 12 bases between them. The germline V gene has CDR1 MNHNS and CDR2 SASEGT.

V usage is TRBV29-1 and J usage is TRBJ2-2, with 10 nucleotides matching TRBD1. Per the germline V gene, CDR1 is SQVTM and CDR2 is ANQGSEA. V lost 3 bases to trimming and J lost 5 bases; unmatched junction nucleotides: 6. The CDR3 spans 15 residues. The CDR3 protein is CSVDGDRGLTGELFF. The CDR3 nucleotides read TGCAGCGTTGATGGAGACAGGGGGCTTACCGGGGAGCTGTTTTTT.

This rearrangement joins TRBV12-3 or TRBV12-4 to TRBJ1-2; D is possibly TRBD1 (6 bases). This CDR3 is 15 amino acids long. V gave up 5 bases and J gave up 7 bases, with 20 bases separating them. Written as DNA, the CDR3 is TGTGCCAGCAGTCCTCAGGGGCAGTCCCCCGGTGGCTACACCTTC. It codes for CASSPQGQSPGGYTF.

The V and J genes are TRBV27 and TRBJ1-1; TRBD1 might be the D (5 bases). There are 14 residues in the CDR3. Trimming cost V 2 bases and J 4 bases, with 11 bases left between them. In germline, CDR1 is MNHEY, CDR2 SMNVEV (reference sequence). The CDR3 protein is CASSLSMRGTEAFF. The CDR3 DNA follows: TGTGCCAGCAGTTTAAGCATGAGGGGCACTGAAGCTTTCTTT.

This clonotype came up a few times. The V gene is TRBV5-1, the J gene TRBJ2-3; 7 nucleotides align to TRBD1. Germline V CDR1 and CDR2: SGHRS, YFSETQ. V was pared by 3 bases and J by 0 bases, with 7 bases of the junction left unmatched. The CDR3 spans 16 residues. The CDR3 is CASSSPTGISTDTQYF. CDR3 DNA: TGCGCCAGCAGCTCCCCGACAGGGATTAGCACAGATACGCAGTATTTT.

The chain joins TRBV6-2 or TRBV6-3 to TRBJ1-1; the D is unclear. Trimming removed 8 bases from V and 0 bases from J, with 16 bases in between. The CDR3 is made up of 15 amino acids. Germline CDR1 and CDR2: MNHEY and SVGEGT. The CDR3 nucleotides are TGTGCCAGCGCTCCTTTCAGAGACCTGAACACTGAAGCTTTCTTT. Translated, it gives CASAPFRDLNTEAFF.

This chain links TRBV5-1 with TRBJ2-3; 9 bases agree with TRBD2. Trimming removed 0 bases from V and 7 bases from J; junction bases left unmatched: 6. This CDR3 comprises 15 residues. Germline-derived CDR1 and CDR2 are SGHRS and YFSETQ. CDR3 DNA: TGCGCCAGCAGCTTGGTGGCGGGGGGGCCAAATACGCAGTATTTT. Residues: CASSLVAGGPNTQYF.

This clonotype was counted at least ten times. This chain joins TRBV20-1 and TRBJ1-1; a weak D match, TRBD1 (6 bases). CDR1 and CDR2 from the germline V gene are DFQATT and SNEGSKA (reference sequence). There are 11 residues in the CDR3. V was pared by 5 bases and J by 11 bases, with 15 bases between. The CDR3 DNA is TGCAGTGCTGTGGGGCGGGACAACGCTTTCTTT. This sequence encodes CSAVGRDNAFF.

V usage is TRBV6-1 and J usage is TRBJ2-3; D may match TRBD1 or TRBD2 (6 bases each). V dropped 6 bases and J dropped 0 bases, with 25 bases sitting between them. CDR1 MNHNS and CDR2 SASEGT come from the germline V gene. CDR3 size: 19 residues. As DNA, the CDR3 is TGTGCCAGCAGCCGGTACGGGGGCCTGACCTACACTAGCACAGATACGCAGTATTTT. Translated: CASSRYGGLTYTSTDTQYF.

Regarding this clonotype: One end of the junction varies from germline; a read error may be responsible. The genes are TRBV29-1 and TRBJ1-2; D remains unclear. Germline CDR1 SQVTM, CDR2 ANQGSEA. The CDR3 is made up of 17 amino acids. In nucleotides, the CDR3 is TGCAGCGTTCAGGTTCGCGTCAAGGGTAGAGCTAACGATGGCTACACCTTC. It codes for CSVQVRVKGRANDGYTF.

This clonotype was seen repeatedly, ten times or more. The chain couples TRBV20-1 to TRBJ1-1; D gene ambiguous. V was trimmed by 6 bases and J by 5 bases, leaving 19 bases between them. The CDR3 is 14 amino acids. CDR1 and CDR2 from the germline V gene are DFQATT and SNEGSKA (reference sequence). CDR3 in amino acids: CSAPPIREGTEAFF. The CDR3 coding sequence is TGCAGTGCCCCCCCCATAAGGGAAGGTACTGAAGCTTTCTTT.

The chain has TRBV20-1 and TRBJ1-1; no clear D. Trimming shortened V by 3 bases and J by 5 bases, and 16 bases separated the two germline ends. There are 14 residues in the CDR3. The V gene's germline CDR1 is DFQATT and CDR2 SNEGSKA (reference sequence). The CDR3 sequence is CSASIALTETEAFF. CDR3 nucleotide sequence: TGCAGTGCTAGTATCGCCCTCACTGAAACTGAAGCTTTCTTT.

Many counts were recorded for this clonotype. V is TRBV12-3 or TRBV12-4 and J is TRBJ2-7; D is unresolved. The CDR3 is made up of 14 amino acids. Trimming took 3 bases from V and 0 from J, leaving 9 bases between them. The CDR3 is CASSFGLSSYEQYF. CDR3 bases: TGTGCCAGCAGTTTCGGTCTCAGCTCCTACGAGCAGTACTTC.